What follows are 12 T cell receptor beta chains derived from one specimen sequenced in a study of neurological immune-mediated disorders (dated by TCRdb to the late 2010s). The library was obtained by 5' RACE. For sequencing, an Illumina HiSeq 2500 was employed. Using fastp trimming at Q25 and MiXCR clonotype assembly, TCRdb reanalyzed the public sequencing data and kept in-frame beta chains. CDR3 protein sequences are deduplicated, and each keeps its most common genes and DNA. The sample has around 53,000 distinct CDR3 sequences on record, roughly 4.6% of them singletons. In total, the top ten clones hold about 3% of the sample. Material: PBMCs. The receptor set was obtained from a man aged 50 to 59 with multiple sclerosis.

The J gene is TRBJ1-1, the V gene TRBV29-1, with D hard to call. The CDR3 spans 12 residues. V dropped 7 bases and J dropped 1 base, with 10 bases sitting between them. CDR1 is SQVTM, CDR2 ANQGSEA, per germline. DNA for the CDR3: TGCAGCGGACGGCACCAGAACACTGAAGCTTTCTTT. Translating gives CSGRHQNTEAFF.

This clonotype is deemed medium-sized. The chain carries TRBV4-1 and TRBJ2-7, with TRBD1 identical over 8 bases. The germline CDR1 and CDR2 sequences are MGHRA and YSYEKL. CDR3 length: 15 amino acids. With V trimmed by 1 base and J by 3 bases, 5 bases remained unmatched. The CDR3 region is CASSQVIGQGYEQYF. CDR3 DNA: TGCGCCAGCAGCCAAGTGATCGGACAGGGCTACGAGCAGTACTTC.

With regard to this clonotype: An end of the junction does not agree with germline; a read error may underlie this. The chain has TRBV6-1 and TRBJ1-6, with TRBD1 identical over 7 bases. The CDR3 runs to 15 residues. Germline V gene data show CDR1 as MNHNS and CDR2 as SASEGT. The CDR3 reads CAGSNRDRNNSPLNF. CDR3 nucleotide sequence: TGTGCCGGGTCGAACCGGGACAGAAATAATTCACCCCTCAACTTT.

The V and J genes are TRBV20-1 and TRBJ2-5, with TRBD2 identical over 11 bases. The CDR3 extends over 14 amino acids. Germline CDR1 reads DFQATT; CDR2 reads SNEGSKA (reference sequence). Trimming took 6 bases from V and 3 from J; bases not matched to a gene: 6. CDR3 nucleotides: TGCAGTGCAGCTAGCGGGGGGCGGAAAGAGACCCAGTACTTC. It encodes CSAASGGRKETQYF.

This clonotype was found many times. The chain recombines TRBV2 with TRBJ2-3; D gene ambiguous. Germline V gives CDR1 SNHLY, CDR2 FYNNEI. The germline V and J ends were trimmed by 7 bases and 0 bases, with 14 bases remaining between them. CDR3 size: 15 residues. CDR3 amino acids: CASKRDLTSTDTQYF. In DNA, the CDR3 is TGTGCCAGCAAACGCGACTTAACTAGCACAGATACGCAGTATTTT.

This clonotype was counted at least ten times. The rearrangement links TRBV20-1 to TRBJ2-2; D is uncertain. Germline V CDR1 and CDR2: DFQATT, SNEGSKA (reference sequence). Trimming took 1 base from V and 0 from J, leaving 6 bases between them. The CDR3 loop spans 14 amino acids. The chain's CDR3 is CSARGRSNTGELFF. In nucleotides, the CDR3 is TGCAGTGCTAGAGGCAGATCGAACACCGGGGAGCTGTTTTTT.

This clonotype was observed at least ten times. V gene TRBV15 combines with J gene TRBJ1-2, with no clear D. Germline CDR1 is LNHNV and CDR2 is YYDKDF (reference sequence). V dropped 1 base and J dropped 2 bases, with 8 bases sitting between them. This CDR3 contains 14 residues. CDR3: CATSRGGLNYGYTF. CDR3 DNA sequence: TGTGCCACCAGCAGAGGAGGACTGAACTATGGCTACACCTTC.

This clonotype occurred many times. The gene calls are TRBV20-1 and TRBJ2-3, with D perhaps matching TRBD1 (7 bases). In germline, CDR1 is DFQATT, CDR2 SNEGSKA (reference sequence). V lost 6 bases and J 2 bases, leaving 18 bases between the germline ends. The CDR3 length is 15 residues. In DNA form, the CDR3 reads TGCAGTGCGGACACGTGGAGGGGGCTCACAGATACGCAGTATTTT. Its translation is CSADTWRGLTDTQYF.

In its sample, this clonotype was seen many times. The CDR3 protein is CASSIYRATTMNTEAFF. The CDR3, as DNA: TGTGCCAGCAGTATATACAGGGCTACTACTATGAACACTGAAGCTTTCTTT. The chain uses TRBV2 and TRBJ1-1; TRBD1 is a possible D gene (6 bases). Germline V CDR1 and CDR2: SNHLY, FYNNEI. The length of the CDR3 is 17 residues. Trimming pared 5 bases from V and 0 bases from J, leaving 19 bases between.

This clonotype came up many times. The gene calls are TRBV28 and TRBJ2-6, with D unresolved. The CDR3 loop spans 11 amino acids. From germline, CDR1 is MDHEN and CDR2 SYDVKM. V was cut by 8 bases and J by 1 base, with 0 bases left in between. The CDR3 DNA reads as TGTGCCAGCTCTGGGGCCAACGTCCTGACTTTC. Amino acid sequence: CASSGANVLTF.

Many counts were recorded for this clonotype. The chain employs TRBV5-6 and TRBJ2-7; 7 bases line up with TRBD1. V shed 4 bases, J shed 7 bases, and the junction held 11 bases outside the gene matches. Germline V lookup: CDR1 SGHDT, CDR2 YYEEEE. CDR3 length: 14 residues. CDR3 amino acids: CASSPDDRAREQYF. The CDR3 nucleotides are TGTGCCAGCAGCCCTGATGACAGGGCACGGGAGCAGTACTTC. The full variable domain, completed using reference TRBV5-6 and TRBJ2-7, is DAGVTQSPTHLIKTRGQQVTLRCSPKSGHDTVSWYQQALGQGPQFIFQYYEEEERQRGNFPDRFSGHQFPNYSSELNVNALLLGDSALYLCASSPDDRAREQYFGPGTRLTVT.

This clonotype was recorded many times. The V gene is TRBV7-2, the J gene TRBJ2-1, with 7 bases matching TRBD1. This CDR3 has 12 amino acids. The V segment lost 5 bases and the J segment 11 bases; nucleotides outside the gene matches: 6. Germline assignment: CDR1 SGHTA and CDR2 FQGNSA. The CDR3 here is CASSRDRAKQFF. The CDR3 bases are TGTGCCAGCAGCCGAGACAGGGCCAAGCAGTTCTTC.